The 22 T cell receptor beta chains presented below share a single source sample, sequenced in a study of OX40 agonist ivuxolimab in advanced cancers. Generated by immunoSEQ multiplex PCR, the TCRdb table keeps only in-frame clones and is missing some. The sample consists of about 82,000 clones, 80% to 90% of them appearing once. Sequenced here: CD4+ or CD8+ T cells sorted from blood, sampled in a trial of the OX40 agonist ivuxolimab. These receptors were collected from an adult with an advanced solid tumor such as melanoma, head and neck, liver or kidney cancer.

J is TRBJ2-7 and V is TRBV9; D may be TRBD2 (5 bases). This CDR3 comprises 13 residues. Germline CDR1 reads SGDLS; CDR2 reads YYNGEE. Between the trimmed V and J ends, which lost 0 bases and 5 bases, there was a span of 9 bases. CDR3 DNA sequence: TGTGCCAGCAGCGTAGGGTTCGGGGACGAGCAGTACTTC. It is translated as CASSVGFGDEQYF.

The chain joins TRBV9 to TRBJ1-3; D gene ambiguous. The V end was cut by 0 bases, the J end by 2 bases, with 15 bases between. The CDR3 covers 17 residues. Looked up from germline, CDR1 is SGDLS and CDR2 is YYNGEE. CDR3 protein: CASSVEGEAVPGNTIYF. The CDR3 region has the DNA TGTGCCAGCAGCGTAGAGGGCGAGGCGGTGCCTGGAAACACCATATATTTT.

The chain is built from TRBV30 and TRBJ1-1; D may be TRBD1 (6 bases). Trimming removed 0 bases at V and 0 bases at J, with 11 bases between. Germline CDR1 GTSNPN, CDR2 SVGIG (reference sequence). There are 15 residues in the CDR3. CDR3 in DNA: TGTGCCTGGAGTGTCAGGGGACTGATGAACACTGAAGCTTTCTTT. This encodes CAWSVRGLMNTEAFF. Together with reference TRBV30 and TRBJ1-1, the CDR3 gives the full variable domain: SQTIHQWPATLVQPVGSPLSLECTVEGTSNPNLYWYRQAAGRGLQLLFYSVGIGQISSEVPQNLSASRPQDRQFILSSKKLLLSDSGFYLCAWSVRGLMNTEAFFGQGTRLTVV.

The chain joins TRBV6-6 to TRBJ2-4; TRBD1 aligns across 8 bases. This CDR3 comprises 16 residues. V gave up 1 base and J gave up 4 bases; unmatched junction bases: 6. CDR1 is MNHNY, CDR2 SVGAGI, per germline (reference sequence). Here the CDR3 reads CASSYLSDRGKNIQYF. The CDR3 bases are TGTGCCAGCAGTTACTTGAGTGACAGGGGAAAAAACATTCAGTACTTC.

The V call is TRBV2, the J call TRBJ1-1; D possibly corresponds to TRBD1 (5 bases). V lost 6 bases, J lost 0 bases, and 14 bases lay in between. The CDR3 is made up of 15 amino acids. Germline V CDR1 and CDR2: SNHLY, FYNNEI. CDR3 coding DNA: TGTGCCAGCAGGCAGACCAGACAGATGAACACTGAAGCTTTCTTT. It is translated as CASRQTRQMNTEAFF.

This clone was counted a few times. The rearrangement joins TRBV11-3 to TRBJ2-7; unclear D gene. The CDR3 is made up of 11 amino acids. Looked up from germline, CDR1 is SGHNT and CDR2 is YENEEA. V was trimmed by 6 bases and J by 7 bases, leaving 10 bases between them. The CDR3 coding sequence is TGTGCCAGCAGATTAATGGGAGAGCAGTACTTC. Translation gives CASRLMGEQYF.

The V and J genes are TRBV5-1 and TRBJ2-5, with 7 positions matching TRBD2. Germline CDR1 is SGHRS and CDR2 is YFSETQ. After removal of 3 bases from V and 2 bases from J, the junction contained 10 bases not matched to a gene. The CDR3 consists of 16 residues. The CDR3 region is CASSSIKAGLQETQYF. The CDR3 DNA reads as TGCGCCAGCAGCTCCATAAAAGCGGGACTACAAGAGACCCAGTACTTC.

V usage is TRBV13 and J usage is TRBJ1-3; D is possibly TRBD1 (5 bases). The CDR3 consists of 15 residues. V lost 1 base and J lost 4, with 11 bases in between. Germline V gives CDR1 PRHDT, CDR2 FYEKMQ (reference sequence). CDR3 sequence (DNA): TGTGCCAGCAGCTTAGAAGGTGCAGGGGGAAACACCATATATTTT. This gives the protein CASSLEGAGGNTIYF.

V gene TRBV11-2 combines with J gene TRBJ1-2, with TRBD1 as a possible D gene (5 bases). Trimming took 1 base from V and 3 from J, leaving 18 bases between them. The CDR3 extends over 17 amino acids. Germline-derived CDR1 and CDR2 are SGHAT and FQNNGV. CDR3: CASSLVYGPGGDYGYTF. CDR3 nucleotides: TGTGCCAGCAGCTTAGTTTACGGTCCGGGAGGGGACTATGGCTACACCTTC.

The rearrangement links TRBV28 to TRBJ2-3; 7 nucleotides agree with TRBD2. The CDR3 is 18 amino acids. The J segment lost 6 bases and the V segment lost 2 bases, leaving 17 bases of the junction unmatched. Germline V CDR1 and CDR2: MDHEN, SYDVKM. Here the CDR3 reads CASSLTRRGGDLGDTQYF. Written as DNA, the CDR3 is TGTGCCAGCAGTTTAACCCGTAGGGGAGGGGATCTGGGGGATACGCAGTATTTT.

CDR3 bases: TGTGCCAGCAGTGACACAGGGGGCTCTGGGGCCAACGTCCTGACTTTC. Translation: CASSDTGGSGANVLTF. The chain joins TRBV6-4 to TRBJ2-6; TRBD1 agrees at 8 bases. The CDR3 sequence is 16 residues long. In germline, CDR1 is MRHNA, CDR2 SNTAGT. J was trimmed by 0 bases and V by 2 bases; bases with no gene match: 0.

This rearrangement joins TRBV11-2 to TRBJ1-6; TRBD1 agrees at 8 bases. V trimming: 5 bases; J trimming: 14 bases; junction bases outside the gene matches: 20. The CDR3 is 17 amino acids. Germline V lookup: CDR1 SGHAT, CDR2 FQNNGV. CDR3 DNA: TGTGCCAGCAGCGTCGGACAGGGACGGACGCTTGGATTAACCCTCCACTTT. Translation: CASSVGQGRTLGLTLHF.

The CDR3: CASSRGVRSTEAFF. In DNA form, the CDR3 reads TGTGCCAGTAGTAGGGGGGTCCGATCCACTGAAGCTTTCTTT. This chain joins TRBV19 and TRBJ1-1, with TRBD1 as a possible D gene (5 bases). CDR1 is LNHDA and CDR2 is SQIVND in the germline V gene (reference sequence). V lost 4 bases to trimming and J lost 4 bases, with 13 bases between them. The CDR3 has 14 residues.

The chain employs TRBV9 and TRBJ2-1, with TRBD2 as a possible D gene (6 bases). The CDR3 loop spans 14 amino acids. Trimming took off 4 bases at V and 3 bases at J, with 11 bases between the two ends. The germline V gene encodes CDR1 SGDLS and CDR2 YYNGEE. CDR3 sequence (DNA): TGTGCCAGCAGCTCCAGGGACTTCTACAATGAGCAGTTCTTC. This codes for CASSSRDFYNEQFF.

The rearrangement joins TRBV4-1 to TRBJ1-5, with D possibly matching TRBD1 (5 bases). This CDR3 is built from 19 residues. In germline, CDR1 is MGHRA, CDR2 YSYEKL. The V gene lost 1 base and the J gene lost 3 bases, with 22 bases spanning the gap. CDR3 nucleotide sequence: TGCGCCAGCAGCCAAGTGGGGGGGGGACCCCTTCTACACAATCAGCCCCAGCATTTT. Its translation is CASSQVGGGPLLHNQPQHF.

The chain recombines TRBV6-5 with TRBJ1-2; 10 bases are shared with TRBD1. Germline V gene data show CDR1 as MNHEY and CDR2 as SVGAGI. After removal of 3 bases from V and 6 bases from J, the junction contained 7 bases not matched to a gene. CDR3 length: 15 residues. This chain's CDR3 is CASSYTGTGANGYTF. Here the CDR3 DNA reads TGTGCCAGCAGTTATACCGGGACAGGGGCGAATGGCTACACCTTC.

This rearrangement joins TRBV23-1 to TRBJ1-4; tentative D call: TRBD1 (6 bases). TRBV23-1 is treated as an ORF (open reading frame) with a function not yet certain. The CDR3 extends over 16 amino acids. V shed 0 bases and J shed 7 bases, with 15 bases lying between them. The CDR3 DNA is TGCGCCAGCAGTCAATCGTCGAGGGGGTGGGGTGAAAAACTGTTTTTT. It specifies CASSQSSRGWGEKLFF.

The genes are TRBV11-3 and TRBJ1-4; D perhaps matches TRBD1 (5 bases). The ends were cut back, 0 bases at V and 15 bases at J, with 14 bases in the middle. This CDR3 is built from 13 residues. Germline-derived CDR1 and CDR2 are SGHNT and YENEEA. CDR3 residues: CASSLEERDAVFF. CDR3 coding DNA: TGTGCCAGCAGCTTAGAGGAGCGGGACGCCGTGTTTTTT. Full variable domain (rest looked up from reference TRBV11-3 and TRBJ1-4): EAGVVQSPRYKIIEKKQPVAFWCNPISGHNTLYWYLQNLGQGPELLIRYENEEAVDDSQLPKDRFSAERLKGVDSTLKIQPAELGDSAVYLCASSLEERDAVFFGSGTQLSVL.

V is TRBV7-8 and J is TRBJ2-7; unclear D gene. Trimming removed 4 bases at V and 2 bases at J, with 24 bases between. CDR1 and CDR2 (germline): SGHVS, FQNEAQ. The CDR3 runs to 18 residues. The CDR3 coding sequence is TGTGCCAGCAGCTCCTTACAGTACTCCTCGGCACAGACCTACGAGCAGTACTTC. It yields the protein CASSSLQYSSAQTYEQYF.

This chain connects TRBV13 to TRBJ2-7; 10 bases align to TRBD1. The CDR3 is 14 amino acids. V lost 6 bases to trimming and J lost 4 bases; unmatched junction nucleotides: 6. From germline, CDR1 is PRHDT and CDR2 FYEKMQ (reference sequence). CDR3 sequence (DNA): TGTGCCAGCAGTCGCGGACAGGGGGATTACGAGCAGTACTTC. It specifies CASSRGQGDYEQYF.

The rearrangement joins TRBV25-1 to TRBJ1-5; 8 nucleotides match TRBD1. This CDR3 contains 16 residues. V shed 5 bases, J shed 6 bases, and the junction held 12 bases outside the gene matches. The germline V gene encodes CDR1 MGHDK and CDR2 SYGVNS. The CDR3 DNA sequence: TGTGCCAGCAGTTCGGGACAGGATTTTTCGGGTCAGCCCCAGCATTTT. Amino acids: CASSSGQDFSGQPQHF. Together with reference TRBV25-1 and TRBJ1-5, the CDR3 gives the full variable domain: EADIYQTPRYLVIGTGKKITLECSQTMGHDKMYWYQQDPGMELHLIHYSYGVNSTEKGDLSSESTVSRIRTEHFPLTLESARPSHTSQYLCASSSGQDFSGQPQHFGDGTRLSIL.

This rearrangement joins TRBV11-3 to TRBJ2-7; D is uncertain. Trimming removed 0 bases from V and 2 bases from J, with 14 bases in between. Germline CDR1 is SGHNT and CDR2 is YENEEA. The CDR3 totals 16 residues. The DNA for the CDR3 is TGTGCCAGCAGCTTAGATCCTGACCTCTTCCCCTACGAGCAGTACTTC. Its protein product is CASSLDPDLFPYEQYF.